This T cell receptor (beta chain) was found in a study of shared clonotypes between healthy human individuals. V lost 4 bases and J lost 9; bases outside the gene matches: 6. The germline gives CDR1 SEHNR, CDR2 FQNEAQ (reference sequence). The CDR3 contains 13 residues. Measured with immunoSEQ multiplex PCR; TCRdb has only the in-frame clones, and not every one. Among fewer than 200,000 clones listed, roughly 93% were seen once. The rearrangement links TRBV7-9 to TRBJ1-1, with 9 bases that match TRBD1. This receptor was taken from a woman in her thirties in good health. The sequencing input was naive CD4+ T cells sorted from blood. As for subset: CD45RA+ positively selected. The CDR3 protein is CASSSQGADKAFF. In DNA form, the CDR3 reads TGTGCCAGCAGCTCACAGGGGGCAGATAAAGCTTTCTTT.